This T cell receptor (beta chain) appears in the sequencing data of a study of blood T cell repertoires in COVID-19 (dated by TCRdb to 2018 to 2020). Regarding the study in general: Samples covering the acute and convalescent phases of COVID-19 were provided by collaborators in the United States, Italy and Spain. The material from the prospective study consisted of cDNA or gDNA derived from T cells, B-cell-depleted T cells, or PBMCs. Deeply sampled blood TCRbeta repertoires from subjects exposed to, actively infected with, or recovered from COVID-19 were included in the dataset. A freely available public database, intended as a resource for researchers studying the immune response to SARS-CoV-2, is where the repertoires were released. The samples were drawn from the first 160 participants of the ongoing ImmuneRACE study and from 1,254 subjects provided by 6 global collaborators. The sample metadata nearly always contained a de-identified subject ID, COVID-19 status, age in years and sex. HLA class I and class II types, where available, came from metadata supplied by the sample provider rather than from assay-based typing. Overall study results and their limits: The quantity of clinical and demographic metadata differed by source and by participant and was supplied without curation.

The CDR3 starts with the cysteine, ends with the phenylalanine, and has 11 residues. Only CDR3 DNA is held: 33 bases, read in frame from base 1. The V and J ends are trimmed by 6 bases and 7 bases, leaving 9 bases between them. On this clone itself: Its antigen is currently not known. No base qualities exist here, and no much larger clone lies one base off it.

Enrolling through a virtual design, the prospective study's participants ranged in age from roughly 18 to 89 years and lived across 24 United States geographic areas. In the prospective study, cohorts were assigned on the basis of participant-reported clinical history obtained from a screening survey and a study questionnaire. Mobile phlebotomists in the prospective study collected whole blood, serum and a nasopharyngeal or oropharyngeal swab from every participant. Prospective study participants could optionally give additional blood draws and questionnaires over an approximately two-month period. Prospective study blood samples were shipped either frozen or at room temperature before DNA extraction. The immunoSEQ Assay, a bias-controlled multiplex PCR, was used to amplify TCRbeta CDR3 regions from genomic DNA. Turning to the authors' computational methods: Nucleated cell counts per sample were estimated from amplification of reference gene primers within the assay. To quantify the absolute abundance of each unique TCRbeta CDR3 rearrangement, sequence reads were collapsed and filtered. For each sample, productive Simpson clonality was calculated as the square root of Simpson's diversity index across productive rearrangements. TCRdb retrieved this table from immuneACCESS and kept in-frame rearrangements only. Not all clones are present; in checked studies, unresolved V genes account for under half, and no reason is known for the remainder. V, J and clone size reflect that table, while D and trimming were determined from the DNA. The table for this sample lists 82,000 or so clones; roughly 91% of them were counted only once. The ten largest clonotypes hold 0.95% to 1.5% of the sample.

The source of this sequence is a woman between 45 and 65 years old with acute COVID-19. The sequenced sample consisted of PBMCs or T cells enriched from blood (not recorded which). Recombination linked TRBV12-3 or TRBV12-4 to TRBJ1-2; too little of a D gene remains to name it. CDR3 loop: CASRSLFGYTF. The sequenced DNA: TGTGCCAGCAGGTCCCTTTTTGGCTACACCTTC.